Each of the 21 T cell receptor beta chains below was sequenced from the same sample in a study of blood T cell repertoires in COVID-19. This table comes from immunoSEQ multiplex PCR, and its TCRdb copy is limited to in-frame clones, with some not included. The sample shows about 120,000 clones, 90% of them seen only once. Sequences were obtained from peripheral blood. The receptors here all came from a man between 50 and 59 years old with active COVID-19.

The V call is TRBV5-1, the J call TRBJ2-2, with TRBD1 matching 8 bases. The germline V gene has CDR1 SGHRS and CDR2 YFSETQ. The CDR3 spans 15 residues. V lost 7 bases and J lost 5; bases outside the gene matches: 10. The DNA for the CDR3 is TGCGCCAGCTGTGGACAGGGCGTACGTACCGGGGAGCTGTTTTTT. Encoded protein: CASCGQGVRTGELFF.

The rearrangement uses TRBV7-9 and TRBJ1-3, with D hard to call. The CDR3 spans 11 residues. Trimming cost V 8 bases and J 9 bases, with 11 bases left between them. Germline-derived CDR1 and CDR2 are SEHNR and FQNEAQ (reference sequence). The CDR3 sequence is CASDIVATIYF. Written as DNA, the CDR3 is TGTGCCAGCGACATTGTCGCCACCATATATTTT.

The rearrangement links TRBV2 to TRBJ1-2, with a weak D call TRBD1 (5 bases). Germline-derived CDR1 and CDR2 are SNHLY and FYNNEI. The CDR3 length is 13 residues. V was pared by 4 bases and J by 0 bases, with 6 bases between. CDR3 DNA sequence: TGTGCCAGCAGTGGACAGTCTAACTATGGCTACACCTTC. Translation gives CASSGQSNYGYTF.

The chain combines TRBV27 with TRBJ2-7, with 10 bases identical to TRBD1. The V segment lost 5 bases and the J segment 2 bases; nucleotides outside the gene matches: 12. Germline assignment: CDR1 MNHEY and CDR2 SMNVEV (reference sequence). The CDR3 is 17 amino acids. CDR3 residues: CASSTGQGKWGTYEQYV. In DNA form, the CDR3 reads TGTGCCAGCAGTACGGGACAGGGGAAGTGGGGCACCTACGAGCAGTACGTC.

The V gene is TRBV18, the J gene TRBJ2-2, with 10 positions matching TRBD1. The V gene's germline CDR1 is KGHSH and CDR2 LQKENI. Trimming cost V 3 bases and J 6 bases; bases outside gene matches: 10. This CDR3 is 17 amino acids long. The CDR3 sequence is CASSPWTGGLASGELFF. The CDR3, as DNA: TGTGCCAGCTCACCGTGGACAGGGGGTCTTGCTTCCGGGGAGCTGTTTTTT.

This CDR3 reads CASKALAGDYEQFF. CDR3 nucleotide sequence: TGTGCCAGCAAGGCCCTAGCGGGAGACTATGAGCAGTTCTTC. The chain links TRBV9 to TRBJ2-1; the match to TRBD2 covers 10 bases. Per the germline V gene, CDR1 is SGDLS and CDR2 is YYNGEE. The CDR3 runs to 14 residues. The V gene end was trimmed by 6 bases and the J gene end by 8 bases; junction bases not matched to a gene: 8.

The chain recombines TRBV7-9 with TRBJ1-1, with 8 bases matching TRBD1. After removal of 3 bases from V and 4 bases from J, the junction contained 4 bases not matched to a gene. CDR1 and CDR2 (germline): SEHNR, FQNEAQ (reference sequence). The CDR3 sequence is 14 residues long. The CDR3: CASSFQGASTEAFF. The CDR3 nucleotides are TGTGCCAGCAGCTTTCAGGGGGCGAGCACTGAAGCTTTCTTT.

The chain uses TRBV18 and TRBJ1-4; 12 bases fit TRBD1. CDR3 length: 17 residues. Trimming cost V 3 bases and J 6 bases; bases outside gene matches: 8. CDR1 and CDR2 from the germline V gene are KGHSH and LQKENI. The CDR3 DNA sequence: TGTGCCAGCTCACCCCGGGACAGGGGGCGCTTGGATGAAAAACTGTTTTTT. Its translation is CASSPRDRGRLDEKLFF.

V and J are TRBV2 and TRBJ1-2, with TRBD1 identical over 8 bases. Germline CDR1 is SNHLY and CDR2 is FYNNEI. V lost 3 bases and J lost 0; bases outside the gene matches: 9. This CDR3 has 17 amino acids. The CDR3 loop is CASSEGGTGPSNYGYTF. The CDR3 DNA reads TGTGCCAGCAGTGAGGGGGGGACAGGCCCTTCTAACTATGGCTACACCTTC.

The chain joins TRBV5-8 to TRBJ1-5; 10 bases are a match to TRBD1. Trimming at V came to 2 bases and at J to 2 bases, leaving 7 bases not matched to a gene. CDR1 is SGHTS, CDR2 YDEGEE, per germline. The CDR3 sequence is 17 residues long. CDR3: CASSFQDRGEGNQPQHF. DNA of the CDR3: TGTGCCAGCAGCTTCCAGGACAGGGGGGAAGGCAATCAGCCCCAGCATTTT.

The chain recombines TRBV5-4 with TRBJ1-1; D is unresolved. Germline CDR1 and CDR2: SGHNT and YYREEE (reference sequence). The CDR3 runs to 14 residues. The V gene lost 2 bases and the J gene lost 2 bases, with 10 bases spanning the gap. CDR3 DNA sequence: TGTGCCAGCAGCTTCCGGGGAGGAAACACTGAAGCTTTCTTT. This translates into CASSFRGGNTEAFF.

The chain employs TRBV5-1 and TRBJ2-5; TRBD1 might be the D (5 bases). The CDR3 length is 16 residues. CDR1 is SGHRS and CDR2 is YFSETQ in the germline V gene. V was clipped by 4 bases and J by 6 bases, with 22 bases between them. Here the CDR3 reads CASSLLGKGQVKTQYF. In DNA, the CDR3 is TGCGCCAGCAGCCTACTGGGCAAGGGGCAAGTAAAGACCCAGTACTTC.

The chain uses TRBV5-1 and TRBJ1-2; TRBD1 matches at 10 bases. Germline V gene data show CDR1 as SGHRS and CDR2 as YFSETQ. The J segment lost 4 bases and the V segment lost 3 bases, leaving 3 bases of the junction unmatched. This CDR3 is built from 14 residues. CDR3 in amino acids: CASSSRTGGYGYTF. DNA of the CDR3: TGCGCCAGCAGCTCCCGGACAGGGGGCTATGGCTACACCTTC.

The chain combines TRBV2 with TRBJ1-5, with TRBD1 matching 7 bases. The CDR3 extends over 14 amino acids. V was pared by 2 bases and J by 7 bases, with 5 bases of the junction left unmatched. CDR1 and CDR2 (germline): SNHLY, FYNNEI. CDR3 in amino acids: CASSERQGTQPQHF. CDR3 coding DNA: TGTGCCAGCAGTGAAAGACAGGGAACGCAGCCCCAGCATTTT.

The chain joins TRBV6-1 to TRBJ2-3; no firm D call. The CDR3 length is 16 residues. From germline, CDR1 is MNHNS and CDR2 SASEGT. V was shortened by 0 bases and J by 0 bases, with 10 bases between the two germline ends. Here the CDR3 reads CASSEASGSSTDTQYF. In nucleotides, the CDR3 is TGTGCCAGCAGTGAAGCCTCCGGGTCTAGCACAGATACGCAGTATTTT.

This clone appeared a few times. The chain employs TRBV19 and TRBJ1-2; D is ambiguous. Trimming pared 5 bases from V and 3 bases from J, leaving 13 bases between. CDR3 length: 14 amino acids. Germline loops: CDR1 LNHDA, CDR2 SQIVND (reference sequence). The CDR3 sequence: CASSRTLADYGYTF. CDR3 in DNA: TGTGCCAGTAGTCGGACTTTAGCGGACTATGGCTACACCTTC. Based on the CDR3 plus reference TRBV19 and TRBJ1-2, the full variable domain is DGGITQSPKYLFRKEGQNVTLSCEQNLNHDAMYWYRQDPGQGLRLIYYSQIVNDFQKGDIAEGYSVSREKKESFPLTVTSAQKNPTAFYLCASSRTLADYGYTFGSGTRLTVV.

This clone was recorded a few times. The CDR3 sequence is CATSRDQGVVSEQYF. As DNA, the CDR3 is TGTGCCACCAGCAGAGATCAGGGTGTTGTTAGCGAGCAGTACTTC. This rearrangement joins TRBV15 to TRBJ2-7, with a possible D match to TRBD1 (5 bases). V was trimmed by 0 bases and J by 6 bases, leaving 15 bases between them. Germline lookup yields CDR1 LNHNV and CDR2 YYDKDF (reference sequence). There are 15 residues in the CDR3.

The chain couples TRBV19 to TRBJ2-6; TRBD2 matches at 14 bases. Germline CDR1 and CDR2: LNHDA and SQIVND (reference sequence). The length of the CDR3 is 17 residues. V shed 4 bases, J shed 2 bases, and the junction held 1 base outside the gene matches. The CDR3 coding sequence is TGTGCCAGTAGTAGGGGACTAGCGGGAGCTGGGGCCAACGTCCTGACTTTC. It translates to CASSRGLAGAGANVLTF.

CDR3 coding DNA: TGTGCCAGCAGCTCCGGACTAGCGGGAGGGCGGGATACGCAGTATTTT. Residues: CASSSGLAGGRDTQYF. The chain employs TRBV2 and TRBJ2-3; TRBD2 agrees at 15 bases. This CDR3 contains 16 residues. Germline CDR1 reads SNHLY; CDR2 reads FYNNEI. Trimming at V came to 6 bases and at J to 6 bases, leaving 7 bases not matched to a gene.

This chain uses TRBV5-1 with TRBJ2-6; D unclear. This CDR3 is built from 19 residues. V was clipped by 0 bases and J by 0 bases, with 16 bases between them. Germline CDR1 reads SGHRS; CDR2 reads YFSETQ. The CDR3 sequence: CASSLVADSFLSGANVLTF. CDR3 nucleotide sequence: TGCGCCAGCAGCTTGGTGGCAGACTCTTTCCTCTCTGGGGCCAACGTCCTGACTTTC.

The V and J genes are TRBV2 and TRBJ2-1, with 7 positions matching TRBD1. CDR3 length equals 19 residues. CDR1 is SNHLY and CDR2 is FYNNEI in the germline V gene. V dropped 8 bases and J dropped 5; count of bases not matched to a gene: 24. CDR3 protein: CASSLFRFIDRATDNEQFF. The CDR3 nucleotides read TGTGCCAGCTCTCTATTTCGTTTTATCGACAGGGCCACCGACAATGAGCAGTTCTTC. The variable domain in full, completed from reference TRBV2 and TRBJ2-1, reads EPEVTQTPSHQVTQMGQEVILRCVPISNHLYFYWYRQILGQKVEFLVSFYNNEISEKSEIFDDQFSVERPDGSNFTLKIRSTKLEDSAMYFCASSLFRFIDRATDNEQFFGPGTRLTVL.